This T cell receptor beta chain was sequenced in a study of CD8 T cells in cerebrospinal fluid in Alzheimer's disease. As for the study in general: Two single-cell methods, plate-based nested PCR and droplet-based sequencing, assessed CSF clonal expansion.

According to its frequency, this clonotype is medium-sized (0.01 to 0.1%). Antigen specificity is unknown. CSF cells underwent 10X single-cell V(D)J and 5' gene-expression profiling. Using the 10x single-cell sequencing reads, TCRdb records one entry per CDR3 protein without DNA. In all, the sample yields approximately 1,500 distinct CDR3 sequences. Study observations and caveats: In mild cognitive impairment or Alzheimer's disease, the biggest CSF clone made up more TCRs than in controls. Expanded clones of at least 3% were commoner in Alzheimer's patients than healthy subjects.

This CDR3 comprises 16 residues. Germline assignment: CDR1 LGHDT and CDR2 YNNKEL (reference sequence). This sequence was found in a human donor in good health. The chain recombines TRBV3-1 with TRBJ2-7; TCRdb returns TRBD1, unconfirmable since there is no DNA. The sequencing input was cerebrospinal fluid. The CDR3 protein is CASSQDQGQGKYEQYF.